A selection of T cell receptor beta chains follows, all from one sample in a study of T cells in Graves' hyperthyroidism and ophthalmopathy. TCRdb processed the multiplex PCR reads anew with MiXCR; each CDR3 protein has one entry. Of more than 250,000 distinct CDR3 sequences in the sample, over 12% are singletons; the top ten hold around 31%. Sample: blood. These receptors originate from a woman aged 50 to 60 with Graves' hyperthyroidism that later progressed to Graves' ophthalmopathy. CDR3s include the opening cysteine and the closing phenylalanine or tryptophan. D genes are given only for firm matches. Clone sizes are given selectively: once, few, many, or a class where the clone is expanded.

>TRBV12-3/TRBV12-4|TRBJ1-1|NA|15|NA
CASSFFSPTAGEAFF
TGTGCCAGCAGTTTTTTTTCCCCAACGGCTGGAGAAGCTTTCTTT
>TRBV6-5|TRBJ2-1|TRBD1|15|NA
CASSYKGQGLNEQFF
TGTGCCAGCAGTTATAAAGGACAGGGCTTGAATGAGCAGTTCTTC
>TRBV12-3/TRBV12-4|TRBJ1-1|TRBD1|16|many
CASSFAPPGGNTEAFF
TGTGCCAGCAGCTTTGCCCCCCCAGGGGGGAACACTGAAGCTTTCTTT
>TRBV28|TRBJ2-5|TRBD1|15|many
CASSLGQGFQETQYF
TGTGCCAGCAGTCTGGGACAGGGATTCCAAGAGACCCAGTACTTC
>TRBV7-9|TRBJ2-1|NA|13|many
CASSIGPVNEQFF
TGTGCCAGCAGCATCGGACCCGTCAATGAGCAGTTCTTC
>TRBV7-7|TRBJ1-5|NA|15|many
CASSLAPGRHQPQHF
TGTGCCAGCAGCTTAGCGCCAGGCCGCCATCAGCCCCAGCATTTT
>TRBV6-1|TRBJ2-1|NA|12|many
CASRIPSGEQFF
TGTGCCAGCAGAATCCCCTCCGGGGAGCAGTTCTTC
>TRBV7-9|TRBJ2-3|NA|13|many
CASSSGSADTQYF
TGTGCCAGCAGCTCAGGGAGCGCAGATACGCAGTATTTT
>TRBV6-5|TRBJ2-7|NA|11|many
CASSYSGEQYF
TGTGCCAGCAGTTACTCGGGCGAGCAGTACTTC
>TRBV7-9|TRBJ1-5|NA|16|few
CASTFGSDRPHQPQHF
TGTGCCAGCACCTTTGGCTCGGACAGACCACATCAGCCCCAGCATTTT
>TRBV6-2/TRBV6-3|TRBJ2-2|NA|13|few
CASSYQGPAGLFF
TGTGCCAGCAGTTACCAGGGACCGGCGGGGCTGTTTTTT
>TRBV20-1|TRBJ2-3|NA|14|many
CSAQTTESTDTQYF
TGCAGTGCCCAGACTACGGAAAGCACAGATACGCAGTATTTT
>TRBV27|TRBJ1-5|NA|15|many
CASSPFYQSNQPQHF
TGTGCCAGCAGTCCCTTTTATCAGAGCAATCAGCCCCAGCATTTT
>TRBV15|TRBJ2-1|NA|15|many
CATSIFQGAYNEQFF
TGTGCCACCAGCATATTCCAGGGAGCATACAATGAGCAGTTCTTC
>TRBV20-1|TRBJ1-2|NA|13|many
CSASSGRDYGYTF
TGCAGTGCTAGTTCCGGGAGAGACTATGGCTACACCTTC